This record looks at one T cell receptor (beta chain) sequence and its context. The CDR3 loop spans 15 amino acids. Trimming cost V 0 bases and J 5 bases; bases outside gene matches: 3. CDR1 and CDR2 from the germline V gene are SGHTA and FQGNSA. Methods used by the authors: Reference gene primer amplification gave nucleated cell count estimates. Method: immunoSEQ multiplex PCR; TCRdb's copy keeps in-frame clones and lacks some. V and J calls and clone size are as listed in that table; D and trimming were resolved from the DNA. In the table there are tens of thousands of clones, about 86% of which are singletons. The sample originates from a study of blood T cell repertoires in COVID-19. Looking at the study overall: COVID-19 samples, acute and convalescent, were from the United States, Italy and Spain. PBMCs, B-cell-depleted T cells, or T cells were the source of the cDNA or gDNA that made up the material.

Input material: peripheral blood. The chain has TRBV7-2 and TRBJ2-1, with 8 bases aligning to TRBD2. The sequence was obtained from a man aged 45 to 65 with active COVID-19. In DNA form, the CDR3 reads TGTGCCAGCAGCTTAGCCGGGACTAGAAACAATGAGCAGTTCTTC. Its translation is CASSLAGTRNNEQFF.